The rows below give T cell receptor beta chains drawn from one sample of a study of identical twins. MiXCR was run by TCRdb on the 5' RACE reads, yielding one entry per CDR3 protein. The data show a few hundred thousand distinct CDR3 sequences, around 8% seen once. The data also belong to a second study, concerning yellow fever vaccine responses in identical twins.

The source material was CD8+ T cells sorted from blood. These receptors were obtained from a woman in her late teens or twenties in good health. CDR3s leave out the opening cysteine and the closing phenylalanine or tryptophan. The order of the fields is D gene, J gene, V gene, CDR3 length, CDR3 protein. The D gene is left open where the match is weak.

D gene: TRBD1; J gene: TRBJ2-1; V gene: TRBV27; CDR3 length: 15; CDR3 protein: ASSLRKDRGRYNEQF
D gene: -; J gene: TRBJ1-5; V gene: TRBV12-3/TRBV12-4; CDR3 length: 13; CDR3 protein: ASSLEAGLYQPQH
D gene: -; J gene: TRBJ1-1; V gene: TRBV6-1; CDR3 length: 13; CDR3 protein: ASSVSFSGHTEAF
D gene: TRBD1; J gene: TRBJ1-1; V gene: TRBV5-6; CDR3 length: 12; CDR3 protein: ASSLGQGSTEAF
D gene: -; J gene: TRBJ2-1; V gene: TRBV20-1; CDR3 length: 13; CDR3 protein: SAERSRISYNEQF
D gene: TRBD2; J gene: TRBJ2-2; V gene: TRBV14; CDR3 length: 15; CDR3 protein: ASSQDSLASVTGELF
D gene: -; J gene: TRBJ2-4; V gene: TRBV25-1; CDR3 length: 11; CDR3 protein: ASSDLVGDIQY
D gene: TRBD1; J gene: TRBJ2-7; V gene: TRBV14; CDR3 length: 12; CDR3 protein: ASSDRGLTYEQY
D gene: -; J gene: TRBJ2-4; V gene: TRBV29-1; CDR3 length: 11; CDR3 protein: SVAPFWANIQY
D gene: -; J gene: TRBJ1-5; V gene: TRBV5-5; CDR3 length: 13; CDR3 protein: ASSLTGNGNQPQH
D gene: -; J gene: TRBJ1-4; V gene: TRBV20-1; CDR3 length: 13; CDR3 protein: SARVLLGTNEKLF
D gene: -; J gene: TRBJ1-2; V gene: TRBV11-2; CDR3 length: 12; CDR3 protein: ASSLVQGVYGYT
D gene: -; J gene: TRBJ2-1; V gene: TRBV4-3; CDR3 length: 13; CDR3 protein: ASSQDQSSYNEQF
D gene: -; J gene: TRBJ2-1; V gene: TRBV4-1; CDR3 length: 14; CDR3 protein: ASSQVTDRTYNEQF
D gene: -; J gene: TRBJ2-1; V gene: TRBV28; CDR3 length: 12; CDR3 protein: ASSLSIADNEQF
D gene: -; J gene: TRBJ2-1; V gene: TRBV24-1; CDR3 length: 10; CDR3 protein: ATGTDYNEQF
D gene: TRBD1; J gene: TRBJ2-2; V gene: TRBV24-1; CDR3 length: 15; CDR3 protein: ATSDWDSYANTGELF
D gene: -; J gene: TRBJ2-3; V gene: TRBV4-2; CDR3 length: 13; CDR3 protein: ASSQGGYSTDTQY
D gene: TRBD2; J gene: TRBJ2-5; V gene: TRBV7-3; CDR3 length: 15; CDR3 protein: ASSLRTSGGPPETQY
D gene: -; J gene: TRBJ1-2; V gene: TRBV4-1; CDR3 length: 13; CDR3 protein: ASSQDQRGDYGYT
D gene: -; J gene: TRBJ2-6; V gene: TRBV12-3/TRBV12-4; CDR3 length: 16; CDR3 protein: ALSTPLGPNAGANVLT
D gene: TRBD1; J gene: TRBJ1-2; V gene: TRBV11-2; CDR3 length: 15; CDR3 protein: ASSLLPTGDVFYGYT
D gene: TRBD2; J gene: TRBJ2-1; V gene: TRBV20-1; CDR3 length: 12; CDR3 protein: SARLAGGSNEQF
D gene: -; J gene: TRBJ2-7; V gene: TRBV2; CDR3 length: 8; CDR3 protein: ASTGYEQY
D gene: -; J gene: TRBJ2-6; V gene: TRBV19; CDR3 length: 12; CDR3 protein: ASNWDSGANVLT
D gene: -; J gene: TRBJ1-1; V gene: TRBV15; CDR3 length: 10; CDR3 protein: ATSLENTEAF
D gene: TRBD1; J gene: TRBJ2-7; V gene: TRBV29-1; CDR3 length: 10; CDR3 protein: SARDSPYEQY
D gene: -; J gene: TRBJ2-7; V gene: TRBV7-6; CDR3 length: 13; CDR3 protein: ASSLASDLTYEQY
D gene: -; J gene: TRBJ2-5; V gene: TRBV7-9; CDR3 length: 11; CDR3 protein: ASTPRPSEAQY
D gene: -; J gene: TRBJ1-1; V gene: TRBV4-3; CDR3 length: 14; CDR3 protein: ASSQTVSGGGTEAF
D gene: TRBD1; J gene: TRBJ2-1; V gene: TRBV30; CDR3 length: 12; CDR3 protein: AWSMGTGADEQF
D gene: -; J gene: TRBJ1-5; V gene: TRBV18; CDR3 length: 12; CDR3 protein: ASSPEGGRQPQH
D gene: -; J gene: TRBJ2-7; V gene: TRBV6-5; CDR3 length: 14; CDR3 protein: ASSLSKGGYDYEQY
D gene: -; J gene: TRBJ2-3; V gene: TRBV6-1; CDR3 length: 14; CDR3 protein: ASSVFRGRVADTQY
D gene: -; J gene: TRBJ2-2; V gene: TRBV10-3; CDR3 length: 13; CDR3 protein: AISETGPNTGELF
D gene: -; J gene: TRBJ2-7; V gene: TRBV4-3; CDR3 length: 12; CDR3 protein: ASSHLGNDYEQY
D gene: -; J gene: TRBJ2-1; V gene: TRBV7-3; CDR3 length: 14; CDR3 protein: ASSLELGPIYNEQF
D gene: -; J gene: TRBJ2-7; V gene: TRBV5-6; CDR3 length: 13; CDR3 protein: ASSWRGDLSYEQY
D gene: -; J gene: TRBJ2-3; V gene: TRBV7-7; CDR3 length: 11; CDR3 protein: ASSRDTTDTQY
D gene: TRBD1; J gene: TRBJ2-7; V gene: TRBV12-3/TRBV12-4; CDR3 length: 10; CDR3 protein: ASTTQGYEQY
D gene: TRBD2; J gene: TRBJ2-7; V gene: TRBV6-5; CDR3 length: 12; CDR3 protein: ASSYRSSGYEQY
D gene: -; J gene: TRBJ2-1; V gene: TRBV3-1; CDR3 length: 13; CDR3 protein: ASSQDLLAYNEQF
D gene: -; J gene: TRBJ2-3; V gene: TRBV11-2; CDR3 length: 12; CDR3 protein: ASSYRDWNGTQY
D gene: TRBD2; J gene: TRBJ2-2; V gene: TRBV11-1; CDR3 length: 16; CDR3 protein: ASSPFLAGGPGTGELF
D gene: -; J gene: TRBJ1-1; V gene: TRBV5-1; CDR3 length: 12; CDR3 protein: ASSLVRGWTEAF
D gene: TRBD2; J gene: TRBJ2-7; V gene: TRBV10-3; CDR3 length: 11; CDR3 protein: ATGTSGAYEQY
D gene: TRBD1; J gene: TRBJ1-1; V gene: TRBV18; CDR3 length: 13; CDR3 protein: ASSPIGTALEEAF
D gene: TRBD1; J gene: TRBJ2-3; V gene: TRBV9; CDR3 length: 15; CDR3 protein: ASSAQTGTGGTDTQY
D gene: -; J gene: TRBJ2-7; V gene: TRBV28; CDR3 length: 11; CDR3 protein: ASSQSGASEQY
D gene: TRBD2; J gene: TRBJ2-5; V gene: TRBV25-1; CDR3 length: 14; CDR3 protein: ASSRVAGGPRETQY
D gene: TRBD2; J gene: TRBJ2-7; V gene: TRBV12-3/TRBV12-4; CDR3 length: 12; CDR3 protein: ASTSGWGGYEQY